This T cell receptor beta chain originates from a study of blood T cells in healthy people across ages. This clonotype was recorded many times. Its antigen remains unidentified. Total RNA was isolated from each sample in quantities of at least 5 micrograms. The CDR3 extends over 18 amino acids. V lost 3 bases and J 5 bases, leaving 26 bases between the germline ends. In germline, CDR1 is SGDLS, CDR2 YYNGEE. PCR was performed a second time for about 7 to 11 cycles using a sample-barcoded 5' primer and a J-beta primer mix. Every sample gave at least 3 million paired-end reads containing CDR3. One entry per CDR3 protein, called by TCRdb with MiXCR from the 5' RACE reads. The sample includes some 710,000 distinct CDR3 sequences, approximately 21% of them seen just once. Overall study findings and caveats: Long-lived donors had more naive CD4+ cells and higher diversity than aged donors.

This clonotype was obtained from a man in his sixties or seventies in good health. Sequences were obtained from blood. The J gene is TRBJ1-1, the V gene TRBV9, with TRBD1 as a possible D gene (6 bases). CDR3 in amino acids: CASSGSTPLTGLETEAFF. The CDR3 region has the DNA TGTGCCAGCAGCGGTAGTACCCCACTAACAGGGCTCGAAACTGAAGCTTTCTTT.